This TCR beta chain stems from a study of cytomegalovirus exposure and HLA in healthy donors. General study points: CMV antigen specificity of a few CMV-associated chains was confirmed in vitro.

Regarding this clone: Its antigen is not known.

Profiled with immunoSEQ multiplex PCR; TCRdb holds only in-frame clones, not every one. Here the sample spans 250,000 to 350,000 clones, roughly 90% being singletons. Trimming left V 5 bases short and J 5 bases short, with 8 bases between. The CDR3 loop spans 11 amino acids. Germline loops: CDR1 SQVTM, CDR2 ANQGSEA. This sequence was found in a woman in her thirties in good health and CMV-seropositive. The chain recombines TRBV29-1 with TRBJ2-3; no clear D. The sample consisted of PBMCs. CDR3 in amino acids: CSVLLGDTQYF. CDR3 nucleotides: TGCAGCGTTCTATTGGGAGATACGCAGTATTTT.